The next 20 T cell receptor beta chains were all read from a single sample in a study of T cell responses to AZD1222 COVID-19 vaccine. Sequencing used immunoSEQ multiplex PCR; TCRdb keeps in-frame clones, though not all of them. This sample yields 90,000 to 140,000 clones, of which roughly 87% are seen a single time; 4% to 6% belongs to the top ten. The source material was peripheral blood, sampled on day 0 of AZD1222 vaccination. All receptors come from an adult in good health.

The chain joins TRBV19 to TRBJ1-6; TRBD1 aligns across 9 bases. CDR3 size: 14 residues. In germline, CDR1 is LNHDA, CDR2 SQIVND (reference sequence). V was clipped by 5 bases and J by 10 bases; unmatched bases: 6. CDR3 in amino acids: CASSAGQGKSPLHF. In DNA, the CDR3 is TGTGCCAGTAGTGCGGGACAGGGTAAATCACCCCTCCACTTT.

For this clone: Within the sample, other DNA sequences also encode this same CDR3. The chain has TRBV19 and TRBJ2-2; D not certain. CDR1 LNHDA and CDR2 SQIVND come from the germline V gene (reference sequence). The CDR3 contains 12 residues. V was trimmed by 7 bases and J by 2 bases, leaving 5 bases between them. CDR3 sequence reads: CASNLNTGELFF. In DNA, the CDR3 is TGTGCCAGTAATCTTAACACCGGGGAGCTGTTTTTT.

This chain links TRBV4-2 with TRBJ1-2; 8 positions match TRBD1. V was pared by 0 bases and J by 1 base, with 7 bases of the junction left unmatched. CDR1 LGHNA and CDR2 YNFKEQ come from the germline V gene. This CDR3 comprises 17 residues. The CDR3 DNA follows: TGTGCCAGCAGCCAAGATCACTCCGACAGGGGTAACTATGGCTACACCTTC. Encoded protein: CASSQDHSDRGNYGYTF.

The chain links TRBV9 to TRBJ1-3; the D gene is possibly TRBD1 (5 bases). The CDR3 contains 13 residues. The germline CDR1 and CDR2 sequences are SGDLS and YYNGEE. The germline V and J ends were trimmed by 0 bases and 8 bases, with 9 bases remaining between them. CDR3 amino acids: CASSVGGLDTIYF. CDR3 DNA: TGTGCCAGCAGCGTAGGGGGGTTAGACACCATATATTTT.

The CDR3, as DNA: TGTGCCAGCAGTTACCCAGGGGACCCTGCAACTAATGAAAAACTGTTTTTT. Translated, it gives CASSYPGDPATNEKLFF. This chain links TRBV6-2 or TRBV6-3 with TRBJ1-4, with D tentatively TRBD1 (6 bases). Trimming pared 2 bases from V and 0 bases from J, leaving 13 bases between. Germline CDR1 and CDR2: MNHEY and SVGEGT. The CDR3 length is 17 residues.

In the case of this clone: One end of the junction does not line up with germline, which may come from a read error. The chain combines TRBV25-1 with TRBJ2-7; D is uncertain. CDR3 size: 11 residues. CDR1 MGHDK and CDR2 SYGVNS come from the germline V gene. DNA of the CDR3: TGTGCCAGCAGAGAATACTACGAGCAGTACTTC. It specifies CASREYYEQYF.

The V and J genes are TRBV5-1 and TRBJ1-1, with TRBD1 matching over 7 bases. Germline CDR1 is SGHRS and CDR2 is YFSETQ. CDR3 length: 14 amino acids. The V segment lost 3 bases and the J segment 4 bases; nucleotides outside the gene matches: 6. The CDR3 loop is CASSSGQYGTEAFF. The CDR3 bases are TGCGCCAGCAGCTCGGGACAGTATGGCACTGAAGCTTTCTTT. The full variable domain, in which reference TRBV5-1 and TRBJ1-1 provide the parts outside the CDR3, is KAGVTQTPRYLIKTRGQQVTLSCSPISGHRSVSWYQQTPGQGLQFLFEYFSETQRNKGNFPGRFSGRQFSNSRSEMNVSTLELGDSALYLCASSSGQYGTEAFFGQGTRLTVV.

V is TRBV29-1 and J is TRBJ2-3, with 7 bases matching TRBD2. Germline assignment: CDR1 SQVTM and CDR2 ANQGSEA. The CDR3 has 14 residues. Germline trimming cut 6 bases from V and 6 bases from J; bases unmatched to any gene: 12. CDR3 sequence: CSVSTLASEDTQYF. The DNA of the CDR3 is TGCAGCGTCTCCACACTAGCGAGTGAGGATACGCAGTATTTT.

This rearrangement joins TRBV9 to TRBJ2-2; D might be TRBD1 or TRBD2, each matching 6 bases. The germline V gene encodes CDR1 SGDLS and CDR2 YYNGEE. V lost 0 bases, J lost 9 bases, and 15 bases lay in between. This CDR3 is 15 amino acids long. The DNA of the CDR3 is TGTGCCAGCAGCGTAGGAAGGGGGGCCAGCCGGGAGCTGTTTTTT. It codes for CASSVGRGASRELFF.

This clone occurred a few times. This chain joins TRBV10-3 and TRBJ1-5; D call uncertain. From germline, CDR1 is ENHRY and CDR2 SYGVKD. Between the trimmed V and J ends, which lost 4 bases and 1 base, there was a span of 5 bases. The CDR3 extends over 13 amino acids. This chain's CDR3 is CAISAQSNQPQHF. The CDR3 DNA follows: TGTGCCATCAGTGCCCAGAGCAATCAGCCCCAGCATTTT.

This rearrangement joins TRBV20-1 to TRBJ2-3; maybe TRBD1 (6 bases). This CDR3 has 11 amino acids. CDR1 is DFQATT, CDR2 SNEGSKA, per germline (reference sequence). V lost 3 bases, J lost 5 bases, and 6 bases lay in between. CDR3 loop: CSASRGDTQYF. In nucleotides, the CDR3 is TGCAGTGCTAGCAGGGGAGATACGCAGTATTTT.

The V gene is TRBV5-4, the J gene TRBJ1-2; tentative D call: TRBD1 (6 bases). This CDR3 has 14 residues. V dropped 4 bases and J dropped 5 bases, with 15 bases sitting between them. Germline values: CDR1 SGHNT, CDR2 YYREEE (reference sequence). DNA of the CDR3: TGTGCCAGCAGCCTCCGGGACAACACGTATGGCTACACCTTC. Residues: CASSLRDNTYGYTF.

The CDR3 DNA reads TGTGCCAGCAGTTACTCAGCATTCAGCTCCTACGAGCAGTACTTC. It yields the protein CASSYSAFSSYEQYF. This chain joins TRBV6-2 or TRBV6-3 and TRBJ2-7; D ambiguous. The CDR3 runs 15 residues. Germline V gene lookup returns CDR1 MNHEY and CDR2 SVGEGT. V lost 0 bases to trimming and J lost 0 bases, with 9 bases between them.

V usage is TRBV29-1 and J usage is TRBJ1-2; D call uncertain. The length of the CDR3 is 12 residues. The germline CDR1 and CDR2 sequences are SQVTM and ANQGSEA. Trimming removed 7 bases at V and 3 bases at J, with 12 bases between. CDR3 DNA sequence: TGCAGCGGCCTGCGCCAGGACTATGGCTACACCTTC. Amino acid sequence: CSGLRQDYGYTF.

This clone was detected a few times. The chain employs TRBV6-5 and TRBJ1-2; D unresolved. Germline CDR1 is MNHEY and CDR2 is SVGAGI. The CDR3 consists of 12 residues. Trimming stripped 6 bases from V and 8 bases from J, with 13 bases between. CDR3 region: CASRRTGEGYTF. For the CDR3, the DNA is TGTGCCAGCAGAAGGACGGGAGAAGGCTACACCTTC.

This clone was seen a few times. The chain has TRBV5-6 and TRBJ1-6; D is undetermined. This CDR3 has 12 amino acids. Germline CDR1 SGHDT, CDR2 YYEEEE. Trimming stripped 0 bases from V and 5 bases from J, with 0 bases between. CDR3 sequence reads: CASSLDNSPLHF. Here the CDR3 DNA reads TGTGCCAGCAGCTTGGATAATTCACCCCTCCACTTT.

This chain joins TRBV19 and TRBJ1-2, with 9 bases identical to TRBD1. Germline CDR1 LNHDA, CDR2 SQIVND (reference sequence). Trimming removed 3 bases from V and 8 bases from J; junction bases left unmatched: 10. The CDR3 contains 15 residues. This chain's CDR3 is CASSIAGQGSRGYTF. The CDR3 DNA reads TGTGCCAGTAGTATTGCGGGACAGGGCAGTCGAGGCTACACCTTC.

V gene TRBV9 combines with J gene TRBJ1-2; no reliable D call. Per germline, CDR1 SGDLS and CDR2 YYNGEE. There are 13 residues in the CDR3. Trimming left V 3 bases short and J 1 base short, with 7 bases between. In DNA, the CDR3 is TGTGCCAGCAGCGAAGCGGATAACTATGGCTACACCTTC. As protein: CASSEADNYGYTF.

The genes are TRBV14 and TRBJ2-1; TRBD1 might be the D (6 bases). The CDR3 is 15 amino acids. The germline V gene encodes CDR1 SGHDN and CDR2 FVKESK. Trimming cost V 4 bases and J 0 bases, with 10 bases left between them. This CDR3 is CASSPRDTSYNEQFF. The DNA of the CDR3 is TGTGCCAGCAGCCCAAGGGACACCTCCTACAATGAGCAGTTCTTC.

This chain joins TRBV27 and TRBJ1-3; no clear D gene. Germline-derived CDR1 and CDR2 are MNHEY and SMNVEV (reference sequence). This CDR3 has 15 amino acids. V dropped 8 bases and J dropped 0 bases, with 14 bases sitting between them. CDR3 nucleotide sequence: TGTGCCAGCCGACTCTCACAGTTCTCTGGAAACACCATATATTTT. Its translation is CASRLSQFSGNTIYF.